The clone carrying this TCR beta chain has a handful of counts. This CDR3 has 14 residues. Between the trimmed V and J ends, which lost 1 base and 4 bases, there was a span of 11 bases. PCR was performed using 60 Vbeta and 13 Jbeta primers. Profiled with immunoSEQ multiplex PCR; TCRdb holds only in-frame clones, not every one. The sample has some 140,000 clones, more than 60% seen once; the top ten hold 1.5%. These data come from a study of cytomegalovirus exposure and HLA in healthy donors. The source is a woman between 18 and 30 years old in good health and CMV-seronegative. The chain has TRBV5-3 and TRBJ1-2, with D perhaps TRBD1 (5 bases). TRBV5-3 is an ORF, with its function uncertain. The sample taken for sequencing was PBMCs. CDR3 coding DNA: TGTGCCAGAAGCTTGATCAGGGAATCCTATGGCTACACCTTC. This gives the protein CARSLIRESYGYTF.